The clone carrying this TCR beta chain showed up just once. This record comes from a study of blood T cell repertoires in COVID-19. Study details: Collection of acute and convalescent COVID-19 samples took place in the United States, Italy and Spain. T cells, B-cell-depleted T cells, or PBMCs provided the cDNA or gDNA that served as material.

This CDR3 spans 15 amino acids. Trimming took 4 bases from V and 7 from J; bases not matched to a gene: 10. Germline assignment: CDR1 MDHEN and CDR2 SYDVKM. Authors' methods: Nucleated cell number was recorded as an estimate derived from reference gene primer amplification. Method: immunoSEQ multiplex PCR; TCRdb's copy keeps in-frame clones and lacks some. The V and J calls and clone size are taken from that table; D and trimming were inferred from the DNA. The data contain 40,000 or so clones, around 90% of them singletons. Sequenced: peripheral blood. V and J are TRBV28 and TRBJ2-7; 10 bases are a match to TRBD1. The receptor's source is a woman between 25 and 40 years old in a cohort sampled during active COVID-19. The DNA of the CDR3 is TGTGCCAGCAGTTCACCGGGACAGGGGAGGAGGGAGCAGTACTTC. It yields the protein CASSSPGQGRREQYF.